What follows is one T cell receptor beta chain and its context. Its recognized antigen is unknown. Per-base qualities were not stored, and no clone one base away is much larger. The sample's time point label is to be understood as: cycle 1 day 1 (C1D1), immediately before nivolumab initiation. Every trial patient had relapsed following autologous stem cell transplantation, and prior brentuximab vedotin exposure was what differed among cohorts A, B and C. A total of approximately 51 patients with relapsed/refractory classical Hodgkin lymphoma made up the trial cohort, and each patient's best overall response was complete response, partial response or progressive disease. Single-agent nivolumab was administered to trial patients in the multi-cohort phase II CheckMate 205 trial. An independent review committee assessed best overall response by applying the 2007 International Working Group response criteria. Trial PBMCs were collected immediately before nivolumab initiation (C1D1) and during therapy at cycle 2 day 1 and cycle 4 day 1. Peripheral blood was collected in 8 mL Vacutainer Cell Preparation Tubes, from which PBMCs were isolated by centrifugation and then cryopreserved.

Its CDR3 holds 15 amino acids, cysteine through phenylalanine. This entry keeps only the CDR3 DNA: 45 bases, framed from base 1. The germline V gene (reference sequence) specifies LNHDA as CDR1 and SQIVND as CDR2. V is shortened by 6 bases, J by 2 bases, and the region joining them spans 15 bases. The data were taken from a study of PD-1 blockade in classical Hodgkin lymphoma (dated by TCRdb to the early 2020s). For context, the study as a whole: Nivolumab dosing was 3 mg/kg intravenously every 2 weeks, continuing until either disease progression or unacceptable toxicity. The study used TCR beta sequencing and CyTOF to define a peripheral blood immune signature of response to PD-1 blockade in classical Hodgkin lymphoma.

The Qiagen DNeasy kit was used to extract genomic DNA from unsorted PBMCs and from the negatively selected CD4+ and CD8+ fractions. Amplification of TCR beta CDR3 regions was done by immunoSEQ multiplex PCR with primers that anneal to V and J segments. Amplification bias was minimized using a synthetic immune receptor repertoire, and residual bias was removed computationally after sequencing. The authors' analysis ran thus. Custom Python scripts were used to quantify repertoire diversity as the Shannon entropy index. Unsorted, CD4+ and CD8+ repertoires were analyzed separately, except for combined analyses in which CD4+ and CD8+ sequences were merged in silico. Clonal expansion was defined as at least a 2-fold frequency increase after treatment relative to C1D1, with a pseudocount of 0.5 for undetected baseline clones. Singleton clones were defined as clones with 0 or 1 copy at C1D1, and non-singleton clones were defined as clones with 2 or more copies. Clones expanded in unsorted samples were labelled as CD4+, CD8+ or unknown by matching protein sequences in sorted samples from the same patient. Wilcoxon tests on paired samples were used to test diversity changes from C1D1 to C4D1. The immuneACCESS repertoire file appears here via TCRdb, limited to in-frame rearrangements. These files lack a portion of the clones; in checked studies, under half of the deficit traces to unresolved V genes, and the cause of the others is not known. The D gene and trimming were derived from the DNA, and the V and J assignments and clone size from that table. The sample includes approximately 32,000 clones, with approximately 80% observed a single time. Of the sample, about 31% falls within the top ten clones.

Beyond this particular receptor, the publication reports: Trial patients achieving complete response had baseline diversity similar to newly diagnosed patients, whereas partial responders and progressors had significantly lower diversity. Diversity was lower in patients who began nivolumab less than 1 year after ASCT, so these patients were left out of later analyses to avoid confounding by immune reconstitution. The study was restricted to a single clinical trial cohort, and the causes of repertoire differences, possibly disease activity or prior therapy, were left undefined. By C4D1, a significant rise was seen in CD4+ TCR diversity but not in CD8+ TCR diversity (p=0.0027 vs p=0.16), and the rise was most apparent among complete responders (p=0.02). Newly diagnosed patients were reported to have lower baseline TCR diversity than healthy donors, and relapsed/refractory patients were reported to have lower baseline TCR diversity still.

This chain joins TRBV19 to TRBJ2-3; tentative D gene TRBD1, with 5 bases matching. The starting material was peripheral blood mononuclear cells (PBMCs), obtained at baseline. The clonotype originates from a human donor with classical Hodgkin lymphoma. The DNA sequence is TGTGCCAGTAGCTATAAAGGGGTCCTCACAGATACGCAGTATTTT. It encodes CASSYKGVLTDTQYF.